This is a list of T cell receptor beta chains from one sample in a study of T cells in Graves' hyperthyroidism and ophthalmopathy. In TCRdb, the multiplex PCR reads were re-called with MiXCR into one record per CDR3 protein. The table lists fewer than 45,000 distinct CDR3 sequences, 49% of them singletons. Input material: blood. Every receptor here comes from a woman aged 45-59 years with Graves' hyperthyroidism that later progressed to Graves' ophthalmopathy. The CDR3 runs from the conserved cysteine through the conserved F or W. A D gene is named only where the DNA matches it firmly. Clone size is given for some rows only: seen once, a few or many times, or a class if the clone is expanded.

d_call | j_call | v_call | clone_size | cdr3_nt | cdr3_aa
TRBD2 | TRBJ2-3 | TRBV7-3 | NA | TGTGCCAGCAGCTTAACGCGGGAGGGCCCCAATGAGCAGTATTTT | CASSLTREGPNEQYF
NA | TRBJ2-5 | TRBV20-1 | NA | TGCAGTGCTAGAGTTTCAGTTGCGGGGGAGACCCAGTACTTC | CSARVSVAGETQYF
TRBD2 | TRBJ2-5 | TRBV7-3 | once | TGTGCCAGCAGCTCGACGACCAGCGGGATAGAGACCCAGTACTTC | CASSSTTSGIETQYF
NA | TRBJ1-2 | TRBV7-2 | NA | TGTGCCAGCAGCTTAGACGGATCATATGGCTACACCTTC | CASSLDGSYGYTF
NA | TRBJ2-2 | TRBV20-1 | NA | TGCAGTGCCCCGAGAGACGGCAGGGAAGGCACCGGGGAGCTGTTTTTT | CSAPRDGREGTGELFF
NA | TRBJ1-6 | TRBV20-1 | medium-sized | TGCAGTGCTGAAACGGGGCACGGACGGAATAATTCACCCCTCCACTTT | CSAETGHGRNNSPLHF
NA | TRBJ1-1 | TRBV7-8 | many | TGTGCCAGCAGCTTAGGGGGCCAGCCTGAAGCTTTCTTT | CASSLGGQPEAFF
TRBD2 | TRBJ2-7 | TRBV29-1 | NA | TGCAGCGTGGGACTAGCAGGTCCCTACGAGCAGTACTTC | CSVGLAGPYEQYF
TRBD2 | TRBJ2-7 | TRBV20-1 | NA | TGCAGTGGAGTAGCGGGCGGGAGCTCCTACGAGCAGTACTTC | CSGVAGGSSYEQYF
NA | TRBJ2-3 | TRBV19 | NA | TGTGCCAGTACCTACGGGCCGACCAGCACAGATACGCAGTATTTT | CASTYGPTSTDTQYF
TRBD1 | TRBJ1-2 | TRBV24-1 | NA | TGTGCCACCAGTGAGCCTGACAGGGGGCAAGGCTACACCTTC | CATSEPDRGQGYTF
NA | TRBJ2-3 | TRBV15 | NA | TGTGCCACCTTAGAACAAGTCGGGAGAGGGGGGGATACGCAGTATTTT | CATLEQVGRGGDTQYF
TRBD2 | TRBJ2-7 | TRBV20-1 | once | TGCAGTGCGAGCGGGAGTGGTCCCGAGCAGTACTTC | CSASGSGPEQYF
TRBD1 | TRBJ2-3 | TRBV9 | many | TGTGCCAGCAGCGTAGGGGACAGGGTTGCAGATACGCAGTATTTT | CASSVGDRVADTQYF